Sequencing of this T cell receptor (beta chain) was carried out in a study of response to subunit inactivated influenza vaccine. The CDR3 extends over 18 amino acids. V shed 7 bases, J shed 0 bases, and the junction held 9 bases outside the gene matches. The germline V gene has CDR1 LNHDA and CDR2 SQIVND (reference sequence). MiXCR was run by TCRdb on the RT-PCR reads, yielding one entry per CDR3 protein. The repertoire holds hundreds of thousands of distinct CDR3 sequences, with approximately 11% as singletons. This same sample was also taken into another study, of T cells expressing NK-cell markers. As that report states: 5'RACE template switching built TCR beta cDNA with unique molecular identifiers.

The chain employs TRBV19 and TRBJ2-1, with 13 bases lining up with TRBD2. The specimen was PBMCs from blood, collected on the day of vaccination. The TCR originated in a man in his fifties who received an inactivated influenza vaccine. CDR3 residues: CASNPGLAGVRSYNEQFF. CDR3 coding DNA: TGTGCCAGTAACCCCGGACTAGCGGGAGTTCGCTCCTACAATGAGCAGTTCTTC.